One and the same sample provided the 11 T cell receptor beta chains below, sequenced in a study of T cell responses to AZD1222 COVID-19 vaccine. Generated by immunoSEQ multiplex PCR, the TCRdb table keeps only in-frame clones and is missing some. The repertoire consists of around 69,000 clones, with roughly 84% occurring once and the leading ten covering approximately 11%. The source material was peripheral blood, sampled on day 0 of AZD1222 vaccination. All receptors derive from an adult in good health.

The chain combines TRBV7-3 with TRBJ2-1, with 13 bases aligning to TRBD2. Germline trimming cut 4 bases from V and 8 bases from J; bases unmatched to any gene: 8. The CDR3 consists of 16 residues. Per the germline V gene, CDR1 is SGHTA and CDR2 is FQGTGA. CDR3 sequence reads: CASSYRTSGSEDEQFF. The CDR3 DNA reads TGTGCCAGCAGCTATCGGACTAGCGGGAGTGAGGATGAGCAGTTCTTC.

This sequence joins TRBV19 and TRBJ1-6; D uncertain. Trimming pared 3 bases from V and 4 bases from J, leaving 16 bases between. Germline V gene sequence: CDR1 LNHDA, CDR2 SQIVND (reference sequence). CDR3 length equals 17 residues. CDR3 DNA sequence: TGTGCCAGTAGTATCGGGAGGACCCGGAATTATAATTCACCCCTCCACTTT. It yields the protein CASSIGRTRNYNSPLHF. The full variable domain, its missing parts supplied by reference TRBV19 and TRBJ1-6, is DGGITQSPKYLFRKEGQNVTLSCEQNLNHDAMYWYRQDPGQGLRLIYYSQIVNDFQKGDIAEGYSVSREKKESFPLTVTSAQKNPTAFYLCASSIGRTRNYNSPLHFGNGTRLTVT.

V gene TRBV28 combines with J gene TRBJ2-1; tentatively, D is TRBD1 (5 bases). V was clipped by 3 bases and J by 10 bases, with 13 bases between them. The germline V gene has CDR1 MDHEN and CDR2 SYDVKM. The CDR3 has 13 residues. The CDR3 loop reads CASSLTAMPEQFF. CDR3 nucleotides: TGTGCCAGCAGTTTGACAGCAATGCCGGAGCAGTTCTTC.

This chain uses TRBV30 with TRBJ1-3; D unresolved. Germline V gene lookup returns CDR1 GTSNPN and CDR2 SVGIG (reference sequence). The CDR3 covers 12 residues. The V end lost 6 bases, the J end lost 5 bases, and 11 bases lay between the germline ends. The CDR3 spells CACRHGRNTIYF. Written as DNA, the CDR3 is TGTGCCTGTAGACATGGAAGAAACACCATATATTTT.

This clone was detected only once. J is TRBJ1-5 and V is TRBV10-2; weak D call: TRBD1 (5 bases). The germline V and J ends were trimmed by 2 bases and 2 bases, with 16 bases remaining between them. The CDR3 loop spans 17 amino acids. CDR1 WSHSY and CDR2 SAAADI come from the germline V gene. CDR3 bases: TGCGCCAGCAGTGAGCTCGATCAGGGAGGCGGCAATCAGCCCCAGCATTTT. Translation gives CASSELDQGGGNQPQHF.

This chain uses TRBV19 with TRBJ2-7; D tentatively reads TRBD1 or TRBD2 (5 bases each). Germline V gene lookup returns CDR1 LNHDA and CDR2 SQIVND (reference sequence). The length of the CDR3 is 13 residues. Trimming left V 6 bases short and J 5 bases short, with 14 bases between. CDR3 DNA: TGTGCCAGTAGGATTTCCCGGGACGACGAGCAGTACTTC. This sequence encodes CASRISRDDEQYF.

The gene calls are TRBV2 and TRBJ2-3, with D perhaps matching TRBD2 (5 bases). V dropped 7 bases and J dropped 4 bases, with 15 bases sitting between them. CDR3 size: 14 residues. Germline CDR1 is SNHLY and CDR2 is FYNNEI. The CDR3 sequence is CASIAWERPDTQYF. CDR3 DNA sequence: TGTGCCAGCATAGCGTGGGAGCGCCCAGATACGCAGTATTTT.

The chain combines TRBV5-4 with TRBJ2-1; 8 nucleotides agree with TRBD1. The CDR3 spans 14 residues. The V gene's germline CDR1 is SGHNT and CDR2 YYREEE (reference sequence). Trimming removed 4 bases from V and 6 bases from J; junction bases left unmatched: 6. CDR3 bases: TGTGCCAGCAGCGGGATTACAGGGGGCAATGAGCAGTTCTTC. Amino acids: CASSGITGGNEQFF.

The chain carries TRBV6-5 and TRBJ2-5; a possible D gene is TRBD1 (6 bases). Trimming took off 8 bases at V and 1 base at J, with 14 bases between the two ends. The CDR3 totals 14 residues. Germline CDR1 is MNHEY and CDR2 is SVGAGI. The CDR3 nucleotides are TGTGCCAGCCTCCGGGACACCAGCCAAGAGACCCAGTACTTC. As protein: CASLRDTSQETQYF.

This clone showed up just once. The rearrangement joins TRBV5-1 to TRBJ2-7, with D tentatively TRBD2 (6 bases). This CDR3 contains 13 residues. Trimming pared 0 bases from V and 7 bases from J, leaving 11 bases between. The germline gives CDR1 SGHRS, CDR2 YFSETQ. The CDR3 sequence is CASSLEGAGEQYV. CDR3 in DNA: TGCGCCAGCAGCTTGGAAGGCGCGGGGGAGCAGTACGTC.

The CDR3 loop reads CASIPGPAYGYTF. For the CDR3, the DNA is TGTGCCAGCATCCCGGGGCCGGCCTATGGCTACACCTTC. The chain is built from TRBV2 and TRBJ1-2; weak D call: TRBD1 (5 bases). This CDR3 region has 13 residues. CDR1 and CDR2 from the germline V gene are SNHLY and FYNNEI. V lost 7 bases and J 4 bases, leaving 13 bases between the germline ends.